This T cell receptor (beta chain) was sequenced during a study of cytomegalovirus exposure and HLA in healthy donors. General observations from the study: DRB1 showed the most TCR associations and HLA-C the fewest in a later analysis, as rates varied by HLA locus. Follow-up analysis seemed to connect common viral pathogens with several of the most significant clusters identified. Later analysis identified 16,000 or so TCR beta sequences associated with HLA alleles, using a false discovery rate threshold of 0.05. Some V segments (TRBV6-2 and TRBV6-3 among them) were excluded as indistinguishable.

Primers for the PCR totalled 60 Vbeta and 13 Jbeta. Only in-frame clones appear in the TCRdb table, and some are missing; sequencing was by immunoSEQ multiplex PCR. This table has over 150,000 clones, 77% appearing once. Trimming pared 2 bases from V and 3 bases from J, leaving 8 bases between. In germline, CDR1 is SGHAT, CDR2 FQDESV (reference sequence). There are 14 residues in the CDR3. On this clone: The antigen remains unidentified.

The source is a woman aged 25 to 39 in good health and CMV-seropositive. The specimen was PBMCs. The rearrangement joins TRBV11-1 to TRBJ1-3; the D is unclear. DNA for the CDR3: TGTGCCAGCAGCTTATCACAGATTGGAAACACCATATATTTT. Translation gives CASSLSQIGNTIYF.